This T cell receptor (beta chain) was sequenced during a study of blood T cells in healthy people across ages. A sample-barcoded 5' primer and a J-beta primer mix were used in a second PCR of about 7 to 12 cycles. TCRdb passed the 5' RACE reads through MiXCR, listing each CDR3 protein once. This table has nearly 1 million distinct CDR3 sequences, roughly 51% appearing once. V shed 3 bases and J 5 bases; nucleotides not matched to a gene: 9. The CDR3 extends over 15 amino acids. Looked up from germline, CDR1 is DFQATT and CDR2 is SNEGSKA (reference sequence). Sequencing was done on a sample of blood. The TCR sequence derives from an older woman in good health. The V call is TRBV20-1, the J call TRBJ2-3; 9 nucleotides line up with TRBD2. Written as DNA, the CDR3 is TGCAGTGCTAGCTCTCGCGGGAGGGCCTTAGATACGCAGTATTTT. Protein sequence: CSASSRGRALDTQYF.